In this sample, the clone carrying this T cell receptor (beta chain) turned up once. The data originate from a study of shared clonotypes between healthy human individuals. The naive CD8 fraction comprised CD45RO-negative cells positively selected for CCR7 and excluded terminally differentiated effector memory CD45RA+ cells. J lost 1 base, V lost 5 bases, and 5 bases had no gene match. The CDR3 totals 14 residues. Germline V CDR1 and CDR2: SEHNR, FQNEAQ (reference sequence). This table comes from immunoSEQ multiplex PCR, and its TCRdb copy is limited to in-frame clones, with some not included. Of nearly 2 million clones listed, roughly 95% are singletons.

This TCR was recovered from a man younger than 30 in good health. J is TRBJ2-7 and V is TRBV7-9; TRBD1 matches at 7 bases. The sample was naive CD8+ T cells sorted from blood. Written as DNA, the CDR3 is TGTGCCAGCAGCGGCACAGGGGTTTCCTACGAGCAGTACTTC. This codes for CASSGTGVSYEQYF.